This entry describes one T cell receptor (beta chain). Authors' processing steps: Amplification from reference gene primers served as the basis for estimated nucleated cell counts. Libraries were prepared by immunoSEQ multiplex PCR; TCRdb keeps only in-frame clonotypes and omits some of them. Clonal size and the V and J genes are those of that table, whereas D and trimming came from the DNA. The table lists about 99,000 clones, roughly 90% of them singletons. The record originates from a study of blood T cell repertoires in COVID-19. Trimming pared 10 bases from V and 4 bases from J, leaving 19 bases between. Germline CDR1 KGHDR, CDR2 SFDVKD. CDR3 size: 15 residues.

The rearrangement joins TRBV24-1 to TRBJ2-1, with TRBD2 as a possible D gene (5 bases). The sample was peripheral blood. This receptor was identified in a woman between 55 and 75 years old with acute or convalescent COVID-19. CDR3 sequence (DNA): TGTGCCACTGCCCGCGCGGGCGGTAATTACAATGAGCAGTTCTTC. Residues: CATARAGGNYNEQFF.